This TCR beta chain emerged from a study of vaccination effects on CD4 cells after COVID-19. As for the study in general: Post-vaccine draws lagged the second dose by a median of 72 days.

About this clone itself: Its antigen is as yet unknown.

The protocol was immunoSEQ multiplex PCR, while the TCRdb copy is restricted to in-frame clones and leaves out a portion. The sample carries more than 55,000 clones, nearly 80% recorded once. There are 13 residues in the CDR3. The V and J ends lost 1 base and 8 bases respectively, with 9 bases between them. The germline gives CDR1 MNHEY, CDR2 SMNVEV (reference sequence). Cells that had been cultured for ten to eleven days were the source of isolated CD4+ T cells. All study participants received two doses of BNT162b2 or mRNA-1273 vaccine. The V call is TRBV27, the J call TRBJ2-1, with a possible D match to TRBD2 (7 bases). The material was CD4+ T cells from PBMCs cultured without peptide, obtained after COVID-19 vaccination. This sequence originates from a human donor who received a COVID-19 vaccine. CDR3 in DNA: TGTGCCAGCAGTTTATGGGGGGGCGATGAGCAGTTCTTC. It yields the protein CASSLWGGDEQFF.